This T cell receptor (beta chain) was obtained from a study of blood T cells in healthy people across ages. Study conclusions and caveats: TCR beta diversity, measured per million T cells, fell in a roughly linear way with age. Those diversity estimates obtained from one million T cells were thought to be underestimates.

Germline values: CDR1 SNHLY, CDR2 FYNNEI. The CDR3 runs 11 residues. V lost 10 bases to trimming and J lost 3 bases, with 10 bases between them. Per sample, a minimum of 6.5 million PBMCs were isolated. Worth noting for this clonotype: Its matching antigen is unknown.

With a J-beta primer mix and a sample-barcoded 5' primer, a second PCR ran roughly 6 to 11 cycles. Per sample, CDR3-containing paired-end reads numbered at least 2.5 million. TCRdb reprocessed the 5' RACE reads via MiXCR and lists one record per CDR3 protein. The data hold approximately 900,000 distinct CDR3 sequences, with 40% to 60% observed a single time. The sample comprised blood. V is TRBV2 and J is TRBJ2-7; possible D gene TRBD2, 5 bases. The TCR comes from a man in his thirties or forties in good health. This CDR3 is CATTEGYEQYF. In nucleotides, the CDR3 is TGTGCCACCACAGAGGGCTACGAGCAGTACTTC.